The rows below give T cell receptor beta chains drawn from one sample of a study of control samples from healthy donors and cancer patients. The table came from immunoSEQ multiplex PCR; TCRdb's copy has only in-frame clones and leaves some out. The table lists approximately 150,000 clones, 88% of them singletons, with 1.5% to 2% in the top ten. Material for sequencing was blood. All receptors derive from a young man in good health. Both conserved end residues are part of each CDR3. The D gene is left open where the match is weak. Some rows have no size entry. The others give once, few or many, or a class for an expanded clone.

CDR3aa	CDR3nt	j_gene	abundance	d_gene	v_gene
CASSELRQGGGYTF	TGTGCCAGTAGTGAACTCCGACAGGGGGGAGGCTACACCTTC	TRBJ1-2	.	TRBD1	TRBV19
CASRTSGEEEQFF	TGTGCCAGCAGGACTAGCGGGGAGGAAGAGCAGTTCTTC	TRBJ2-1	.	TRBD2	TRBV3-1/TRBV3-2
CASTLQGGNSPLHF	TGTGCCAGCACTTTACAGGGCGGGAATTCACCCCTCCACTTT	TRBJ1-6	.	.	TRBV6-5
CASSLAATEPQHF	TGTGCCAGCAGCTTAGCCGCGACGGAGCCCCAGCATTTT	TRBJ1-5	.	.	TRBV7-2
CASSLRSGGIYNEQFF	TGTGCCAGCAGCTTAAGGTCAGGCGGCATATACAATGAGCAGTTCTTC	TRBJ2-1	.	.	TRBV7-2
CASSSLTRPTDTQYF	TGTGCCAGCAGCTCCCTGACACGGCCTACAGATACGCAGTATTTT	TRBJ2-3	.	.	TRBV7-2
CASSSGTGISYNEQFF	TGTGCCAGCAGCTCCGGGACAGGGATCTCCTACAATGAGCAGTTCTTC	TRBJ2-1	.	TRBD1	TRBV2
CASSFHGDRGGEQYF	TGTGCCAGCAGTTTCCACGGGGACCGCGGAGGAGAGCAGTACTTC	TRBJ2-7	.	.	TRBV28
CAWTWGADYNEQFF	TGTGCCTGGACCTGGGGGGCGGATTACAATGAGCAGTTCTTC	TRBJ2-1	.	.	TRBV30
CASSVTGAPGYNEQFF	TGTGCCAGCAGCGTAACCGGAGCCCCGGGGTACAATGAGCAGTTCTTC	TRBJ2-1	.	.	TRBV9
CASSYSKGGLRYF	TGTGCCAGCAGTTACTCGAAGGGGGGACTTCGGTACTTC	TRBJ2-7	.	.	TRBV6-2/TRBV6-3
CASSQEVWGGRLNEQFF	TGCGCCAGCAGCCAAGAAGTTTGGGGGGGCCGTCTTAATGAGCAGTTCTTC	TRBJ2-1	.	.	TRBV4-3
CASRGRDATNEKLFF	TGTGCCAGCAGGGGCAGGGACGCAACTAATGAAAAACTGTTTTTT	TRBJ1-4	.	.	TRBV4-2
CASSSPRTGSSYNSPLHF	TGTGCCAGCAGTTCCCCCCGGACAGGGAGCTCCTATAATTCACCCCTCCACTTT	TRBJ1-6	.	TRBD1	TRBV28
CAWSPGTPEKLFF	TGTGCCTGGAGCCCCGGGACACCAGAAAAACTGTTTTTT	TRBJ1-4	.	.	TRBV30
CASLSGGDNQPQHF	TGTGCCAGCTTATCAGGGGGTGACAATCAGCCCCAGCATTTT	TRBJ1-5	.	TRBD1	TRBV28
CASSTGGGAYGEQFF	TGTGCCAGCAGTACCGGCGGGGGGGCCTATGGTGAGCAGTTCTTC	TRBJ2-1	.	TRBD2	TRBV28
CASSDADSEKLFF	TGTGCCAGCAGTGATGCGGACAGCGAAAAACTGTTTTTT	TRBJ1-4	.	.	TRBV6-1
CASSQDVNGELFF	TGTGCCAGCAGCCAAGATGTGAACGGGGAGCTGTTTTTT	TRBJ2-2	.	.	TRBV4-2
CASSSPGGEKLFF	TGTGCCAGCAGCTCGCCCGGTGGGGAAAAACTGTTTTTT	TRBJ1-4	.	.	TRBV9
CASSGLTGIYGYTF	TGTGCCAGCAGCGGTTTGACAGGGATCTATGGCTACACCTTC	TRBJ1-2	.	TRBD1	TRBV5-4
CASSLNSAYEQYF	TGTGCCAGCAGTTTGAACAGTGCCTACGAGCAGTACTTC	TRBJ2-7	.	.	TRBV12-3/TRBV12-4
CASSYSGQGPQPQHF	TGTGCCAGCAGTTACTCTGGACAGGGGCCTCAGCCCCAGCATTTT	TRBJ1-5	once	TRBD1	TRBV6-2/TRBV6-3
CAISESAGSIQPQHF	TGTGCCATCAGTGAGTCGGCAGGTTCGATTCAGCCCCAGCATTTT	TRBJ1-5	.	.	TRBV10-3
CASSGISGANVLTF	TGTGCCAGCAGTGGGATCTCTGGGGCCAACGTCCTGACTTTC	TRBJ2-6	.	.	TRBV2
CASSPSTTQETQYF	TGTGCCAGCTCACCCTCTACCACACAAGAGACCCAGTACTTC	TRBJ2-5	.	.	TRBV18
CASSRPSIGGPKSNEQFF	TGTGCCAGCAGCCGACCGAGCATCGGGGGGCCTAAGAGCAATGAGCAGTTCTTC	TRBJ2-1	.	.	TRBV11-2
CASSGGQFGSPLHF	TGTGCCAGCAGCGGGGGACAGTTTGGTTCACCCCTCCACTTT	TRBJ1-6	once	TRBD1	TRBV9
CASSVPGQDTGELFF	TGTGCCAGCAGCGTTCCGGGACAGGACACCGGGGAGCTGTTTTTT	TRBJ2-2	.	TRBD1	TRBV9
CASTLDRYSGNTIYF	TGTGCCAGCACCCTCGACCGTTACTCTGGAAACACCATATATTTT	TRBJ1-3	.	.	TRBV5-6
CASRDQANQPQHF	TGTGCCAGCAGGGACCAAGCTAATCAGCCCCAGCATTTT	TRBJ1-5	few	.	TRBV27
CASSQEGGYQETQYF	TGTGCCAGCAGCCAAGAGGGGGGGTACCAAGAGACCCAGTACTTC	TRBJ2-5	.	TRBD2	TRBV4-2
CAWSRFSGGFFPLTDTQYF	TGTGCCTGGAGTCGATTTAGCGGGGGCTTCTTCCCCCTCACAGATACGCAGTATTTT	TRBJ2-3	many	TRBD2	TRBV30
CASSRTSGSTDTQYF	TGTGCCAGCAGCCGGACTAGCGGGAGCACAGATACGCAGTATTTT	TRBJ2-3	.	TRBD2	TRBV5-4
CASSSALHEKLFF	TGTGCCAGCAGTTCCGCCTTACACGAAAAACTGTTTTTT	TRBJ1-4	.	.	TRBV6-5
CASSLNKWGQGGYEQYF	TGTGCCAGCAGTTTAAATAAGTGGGGACAGGGGGGGTACGAGCAGTACTTC	TRBJ2-7	.	TRBD1	TRBV28
CASKVGIVTDTQYF	TGTGCCAGCAAGGTGGGCATCGTCACAGATACGCAGTATTTT	TRBJ2-3	.	.	TRBV2
CASSQSTGGIGNTIYF	TGTGCCAGCAGTCAATCGACAGGGGGCATAGGAAACACCATATATTTT	TRBJ1-3	.	TRBD1	TRBV28
CASSYLGTGAYNEQFF	TGTGCCAGCAGTTACTTGGGGACAGGAGCCTACAATGAGCAGTTCTTC	TRBJ2-1	.	TRBD1	TRBV6-5
CASSPTPRGPGEQYF	TGTGCCAGCAGCCCCACACCGCGGGGCCCCGGCGAGCAGTACTTC	TRBJ2-7	.	.	TRBV11-2
CASSLVQGHSPLHF	TGTGCCAGCAGTTTAGTACAGGGTCATTCACCCCTCCACTTT	TRBJ1-6	.	.	TRBV28
CASSQGGGEDEETQYF	TGTGCCAGCAGCCAAGGTGGAGGGGAGGATGAGGAGACCCAGTACTTC	TRBJ2-5	.	.	TRBV3-1/TRBV3-2
CASSTQGASSSGNTIYF	TGTGCCAGCAGCACTCAAGGGGCGTCGAGCTCTGGAAACACCATATATTTT	TRBJ1-3	once	.	TRBV5-4
CASSLQGADGYTF	TGTGCCAGCAGCCTCCAGGGGGCAGATGGCTACACCTTC	TRBJ1-2	.	TRBD1	TRBV7-9
CASSLSNDQNIQYF	TGCGCCAGCAGCTTATCGAATGACCAAAACATTCAGTACTTC	TRBJ2-4	.	.	TRBV5-1
CASSQELASGETQYF	TGTGCCAGCAGCCAAGAGTTGGCTAGCGGGGAGACCCAGTACTTC	TRBJ2-5	few	TRBD2	TRBV4-2
CASSETGLGTEAFF	TGTGCCAGCAGTGAGACAGGGCTGGGCACTGAAGCTTTCTTT	TRBJ1-1	.	TRBD1	TRBV27
CASSAWTGPNQPQHF	TGTGCCAGCAGCGCCTGGACAGGACCCAATCAGCCCCAGCATTTT	TRBJ1-5	few	TRBD1	TRBV5-6
CASSQVKGSGNTIYF	TGTGCCAGCAGCCAAGTCAAGGGGTCTGGAAACACCATATATTTT	TRBJ1-3	.	.	TRBV4-2
CAWSLQGNQPQHF	TGTGCCTGGAGTTTACAGGGGAATCAGCCCCAGCATTTT	TRBJ1-5	.	TRBD1	TRBV30
CASSPGARDTGELFF	TGTGCCAGCAGCCCAGGGGCCAGGGACACCGGGGAGCTGTTTTTT	TRBJ2-2	.	.	TRBV5-4
CASSEITGEETQYF	TGTGCCAGCAGTGAAATAACGGGTGAGGAGACCCAGTACTTC	TRBJ2-5	.	.	TRBV28
CASSLAVQSNQPQHF	TGTGCCAGCAGCTTAGCGGTTCAGAGCAATCAGCCCCAGCATTTT	TRBJ1-5	.	.	TRBV7-8